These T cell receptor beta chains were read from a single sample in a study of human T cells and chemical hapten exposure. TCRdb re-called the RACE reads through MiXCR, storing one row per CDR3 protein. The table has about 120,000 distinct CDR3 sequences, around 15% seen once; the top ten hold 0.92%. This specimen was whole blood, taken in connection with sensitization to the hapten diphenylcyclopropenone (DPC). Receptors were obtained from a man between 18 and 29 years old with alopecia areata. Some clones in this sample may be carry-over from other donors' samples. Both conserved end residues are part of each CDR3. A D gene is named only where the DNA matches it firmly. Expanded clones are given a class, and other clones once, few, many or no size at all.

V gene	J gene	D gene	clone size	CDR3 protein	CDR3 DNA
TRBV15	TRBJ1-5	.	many	CATSTRSYHQPQHF	TGTGCCACCAGCACCAGGAGTTACCATCAGCCCCAGCATTTT
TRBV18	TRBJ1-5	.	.	CASSRAVQLYSNQPQHF	TGTGCCAGCTCACGTGCCGTACAGCTGTATAGCAATCAGCCCCAGCATTTT
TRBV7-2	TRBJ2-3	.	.	CASQSINSDTQYF	TGTGCCAGCCAGTCAATCAATTCAGATACGCAGTATTTT
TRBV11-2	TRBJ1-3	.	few	CASSLEPESSGNTIYF	TGTGCCAGCAGCTTAGAACCGGAGAGCTCTGGAAACACCATATATTTT
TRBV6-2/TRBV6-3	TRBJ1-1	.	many	CASSYSSGRGHPMNTEAFF	TGTGCCAGCAGTTACTCGTCAGGGCGAGGCCATCCCATGAACACTGAAGCTTTCTTT
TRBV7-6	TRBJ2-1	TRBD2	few	CASSSSGDNEQFF	TGTGCCAGCAGCTCTAGCGGGGACAATGAGCAGTTCTTC
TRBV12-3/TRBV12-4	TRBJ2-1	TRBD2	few	CASSRLAGVNNEQFF	TGTGCCAGCAGTCGGCTAGCGGGTGTCAACAATGAGCAGTTCTTC
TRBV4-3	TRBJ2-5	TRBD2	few	CASSHGLAEQETQYF	TGCGCCAGCAGTCACGGACTAGCTGAACAAGAGACCCAGTACTTC
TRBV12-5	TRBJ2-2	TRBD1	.	CASGLGQGPGELFF	TGTGCTAGTGGTTTGGGACAGGGACCCGGGGAGCTGTTTTTT
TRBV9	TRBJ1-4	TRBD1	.	CASSTYGTGKGDLMEKLFF	TGTGCCAGCAGCACCTACGGGACAGGAAAAGGAGACCTAATGGAAAAACTGTTTTTT
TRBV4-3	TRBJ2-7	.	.	CASSQASHGYEQYF	TGCGCCAGCAGCCAAGCCAGTCACGGCTACGAGCAGTACTTC
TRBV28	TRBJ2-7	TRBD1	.	CASSLWRRQGYGEQYF	TGTGCCAGCAGTTTATGGAGGAGACAGGGCTATGGCGAGCAGTACTTC
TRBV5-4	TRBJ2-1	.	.	CASSLAGSNEQFF	TGTGCCAGCAGCTTAGCCGGGTCCAATGAGCAGTTCTTC
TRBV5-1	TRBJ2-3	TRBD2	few	CASRIAGGRPDTQYF	TGCGCCAGCAGAATAGCGGGGGGCCGCCCCGATACGCAGTATTTT
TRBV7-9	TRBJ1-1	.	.	CASSSQVTNSEAFF	TGTGCCAGCAGCTCGCAGGTGACCAATTCTGAAGCTTTCTTT